One and the same sample provided the 28 T cell receptor beta chains below, sequenced in a study of blood T cell repertoires in COVID-19. This table comes from immunoSEQ multiplex PCR, and its TCRdb copy is limited to in-frame clones, with some not included. Here the sample spans about 1,900 clones, roughly 69% being singletons. What was sequenced was peripheral blood. All receptors come from a man between 70 and 80 years old with active COVID-19.

The CDR3 region has the DNA TGTGCCTGTGGGACAGCGAACACCGGGGAGCTGTTTTTT. Translated: CACGTANTGELFF. The V and J genes are TRBV30 and TRBJ2-2, with TRBD1 matching 7 bases. CDR1 and CDR2 (germline): GTSNPN, SVGIG (reference sequence). The CDR3 length is 13 residues. V shed 6 bases and J 0 bases; nucleotides not matched to a gene: 1.

This clone was seen once. The chain couples TRBV2 to TRBJ1-2; the D is unclear. This CDR3 has 12 residues. Trimming removed 4 bases at V and 2 bases at J, with 5 bases between. CDR1 and CDR2 (germline): SNHLY, FYNNEI. The CDR3 region has the DNA TGTGCCAGCAGTGCACGGAACTATGGCTACACCTTC. It yields the protein CASSARNYGYTF.

The chain couples TRBV2 to TRBJ2-2; a weak D match, TRBD2 (5 bases). Germline V gene data show CDR1 as SNHLY and CDR2 as FYNNEI. The germline V and J ends were trimmed by 8 bases and 4 bases, with 14 bases remaining between them. CDR3 length: 14 residues. CDR3 sequence reads: CASGSNSPTGELFF. The CDR3 coding sequence is TGTGCCAGCGGGAGCAATTCTCCCACCGGGGAGCTGTTTTTT.

This clone was seen a handful of times. The CDR3: CASSQDLTGEMLDTQYF. Written as DNA, the CDR3 is TGCGCCAGCAGCCAAGATTTGACAGGGGAGATGTTAGATACGCAGTATTTT. The chain links TRBV4-1 to TRBJ2-3; TRBD1 matches at 8 bases. The CDR3 has 17 residues. With V trimmed by 0 bases and J by 5 bases, 10 bases remained unmatched. Germline V gene sequence: CDR1 MGHRA, CDR2 YSYEKL.

The CDR3 coding sequence is TGTGCCAGCAGTTACGGCGCGGGAGCGGTGCAGTACTTC. The encoded protein is CASSYGAGAVQYF. The chain links TRBV6-6 to TRBJ2-7; 7 bases are a match to TRBD2. Losses at the gene ends were 2 bases for V and 9 bases for J; bases not matched to a gene: 7. The length of the CDR3 is 13 residues. Germline CDR1 and CDR2: MNHNY and SVGAGI (reference sequence).

The rearrangement links TRBV7-9 to TRBJ1-1; tentative D call: TRBD1 (6 bases). The germline CDR1 and CDR2 sequences are SEHNR and FQNEAQ (reference sequence). The CDR3 has 15 amino acids. V lost 5 bases and J 3 bases, leaving 16 bases between the germline ends. The DNA of the CDR3 is TGTGCCAGCAGCCCCTGGGGGGGCGTTGACACTGAAGCTTTCTTT. Protein sequence: CASSPWGGVDTEAFF.

In nucleotides, the CDR3 is TGCGCCAGCAGCTCAGAGGGGGTGGGCCAAGAGACCCAGTACTTC. Its protein is CASSSEGVGQETQYF. This chain links TRBV5-1 with TRBJ2-5; D is perhaps TRBD1 (6 bases). Germline V gene data show CDR1 as SGHRS and CDR2 as YFSETQ. The CDR3 length is 15 residues. V was cut by 3 bases and J by 1 base, with 13 bases left in between.

The J gene is TRBJ2-7, the V gene TRBV6-5; 8 bases fit TRBD1. There are 15 residues in the CDR3. Germline CDR1 and CDR2: MNHEY and SVGAGI. The ends lost 6 bases at V and 7 bases at J; junction bases unmatched: 14. The CDR3 here is CASRPRGLGGWEQYF. In DNA form, the CDR3 reads TGTGCCAGCAGACCCAGGGGGCTCGGGGGCTGGGAGCAGTACTTC.

The V gene is TRBV5-1, the J gene TRBJ2-5; the D gene is possibly TRBD1 (6 bases). The CDR3 is 15 residues long. Per germline, CDR1 SGHRS and CDR2 YFSETQ. The V end was cut by 3 bases, the J end by 12 bases, with 24 bases between. The CDR3 DNA reads TGCGCCAGCAGCTGGGGCGGCACCGGGACACCCGATGAGTACTTC. Translated, it gives CASSWGGTGTPDEYF. Supplemented by reference TRBV5-1 and TRBJ2-5, the full variable domain reads KAGVTQTPRYLIKTRGQQVTLSCSPISGHRSVSWYQQTPGQGLQFLFEYFSETQRNKGNFPGRFSGRQFSNSRSEMNVSTLELGDSALYLCASSWGGTGTPDEYFGPGTRLLVL.

This chain connects TRBV23-1 to TRBJ2-7, with D unresolved. Being an ORF, TRBV23-1 has a function that is uncertain. The CDR3 is made up of 16 amino acids. The V gene lost 2 bases and the J gene lost 3 bases, with 17 bases spanning the gap. CDR3 protein: CASSQTPQRNFYEQYF. CDR3 DNA: TGCGCCAGCAGTCAAACCCCACAGAGAAACTTCTACGAGCAGTACTTC.

The chain recombines TRBV27 with TRBJ2-1; D gene uncertain. Trimming left V 5 bases short and J 4 bases short, with 3 bases between. Germline CDR1 MNHEY, CDR2 SMNVEV (reference sequence). The CDR3 is 11 residues long. CDR3 DNA sequence: TGTGCCAGCAGTACATACAATGAGCAGTTCTTC. As protein: CASSTYNEQFF.

The chain recombines TRBV27 with TRBJ2-3; D is ambiguous. The CDR3 extends over 14 amino acids. The V gene's germline CDR1 is MNHEY and CDR2 SMNVEV (reference sequence). V lost 0 bases to trimming and J lost 1 base, with 5 bases between them. For the CDR3, the DNA is TGTGCCAGCAGTTTATCGGCGGGCACAGATACGCAGTATTTT. Translating it yields CASSLSAGTDTQYF.

This sequence joins TRBV7-2 and TRBJ2-1, with 8 bases fitting TRBD1. This CDR3 comprises 16 residues. Germline V gene data show CDR1 as SGHTA and CDR2 as FQGNSA. V lost 4 bases to trimming and J lost 9 bases; unmatched junction nucleotides: 14. The CDR3 loop is CASSSPDRVFEFEQFF. The CDR3 nucleotides read TGTGCCAGCAGCTCCCCGGACAGGGTGTTCGAGTTTGAGCAGTTCTTC.

The J gene is TRBJ1-5, the V gene TRBV27; the D gene is possibly TRBD1 (6 bases). V gave up 5 bases and J gave up 7 bases, with 12 bases separating them. Germline-derived CDR1 and CDR2 are MNHEY and SMNVEV (reference sequence). The CDR3 consists of 13 residues. As DNA, the CDR3 is TGTGCCAGCAGTCCAACAGGGCCCCAGCCCCAGCATTTT. Its protein is CASSPTGPQPQHF.

The rearrangement uses TRBV15 and TRBJ1-2, with D possibly TRBD1 on 5 matching bases. V was shortened by 8 bases and J by 8 bases, with 21 bases between the two germline ends. CDR1 LNHNV and CDR2 YYDKDF come from the germline V gene (reference sequence). The CDR3 has 14 amino acids. CDR3 in DNA: TGTGCCACCTCGAAGGACAAGGTCCCTATGGGCTACACCTTC. Translating gives CATSKDKVPMGYTF.

The gene calls are TRBV5-1 and TRBJ2-7; 8 bases match TRBD1. CDR3 length equals 16 residues. Germline loops: CDR1 SGHRS, CDR2 YFSETQ. Trimming cost V 4 bases and J 6 bases; bases outside gene matches: 15. CDR3 DNA: TGCGCCAGCAGCGAGTCGACAGGGGTCGGGCGCGGCGAGCAGTACTTC. This translates into CASSESTGVGRGEQYF.

This clone was observed once. This chain links TRBV15 with TRBJ2-3; 10 bases agree with TRBD2. The V segment lost 5 bases and the J segment 1 base; nucleotides outside the gene matches: 6. Germline V gene sequence: CDR1 LNHNV, CDR2 YYDKDF (reference sequence). This CDR3 comprises 16 residues. In DNA, the CDR3 is TGTGCCACCAGCGGCCTAGCGGGGGTTGGCACAGATACGCAGTATTTT. Amino acid sequence: CATSGLAGVGTDTQYF.

In its sample, this clone was seen a few times. The chain carries TRBV27 and TRBJ1-6; no definite D call. The CDR3 is 15 amino acids. Germline V gene sequence: CDR1 MNHEY, CDR2 SMNVEV (reference sequence). V was cut by 1 base and J by 6 bases, with 10 bases left in between. CDR3 loop: CASSLWSEVNSPLHF. As DNA, the CDR3 is TGTGCCAGCAGTTTATGGAGCGAAGTTAATTCACCCCTCCACTTT.

The table lists this clone with a few counts. The rearrangement joins TRBV3-1 (or the pseudogene TRBV3-2) to TRBJ1-1; 8 positions match TRBD1. The CDR3 is 15 residues long. The V gene's germline CDR1 is LGHDT and CDR2 YNNKEL (reference sequence). Trimming at V came to 3 bases and at J to 4 bases, leaving 7 bases not matched to a gene. This chain's CDR3 is CASSHLAGGRTEAFF. CDR3 in DNA: TGTGCCAGCAGCCACCTCGCAGGGGGCCGCACTGAAGCTTTCTTT.

The chain couples TRBV6-6 to TRBJ2-5; 8 bases are a match to TRBD1. The germline V gene encodes CDR1 MNHNY and CDR2 SVGAGI (reference sequence). With 5 bases clipped from V and 1 base from J, the junction kept 12 bases outside the gene matches. This CDR3 has 17 amino acids. The DNA for the CDR3 is TGTGCCAGCAGTCCTCAGACAGGGGCTGAAGTCCAAGAGACCCAGTACTTC. Encoded protein: CASSPQTGAEVQETQYF.

This chain uses TRBV6-2 or TRBV6-3 with TRBJ1-2, with D uncertain. This CDR3 spans 14 amino acids. Germline CDR1 MNHEY, CDR2 SVGEGT. With 4 bases removed from V and 7 bases from J, the gap between germline ends came to 16 bases. The CDR3: CASSSDRGLGGYTF. In DNA form, the CDR3 reads TGTGCCAGCAGTTCCGACCGGGGTCTGGGTGGCTACACCTTC.

This clone is termed large (0.1 to 1%). This chain links TRBV18 with TRBJ1-3, with D unclear. The CDR3 loop spans 13 amino acids. Germline CDR1 KGHSH, CDR2 LQKENI. V dropped 4 bases and J dropped 10 bases, with 14 bases sitting between them. In DNA, the CDR3 is TGTGCCAGCTCACGCGAATCCGGGGAGACCATATATTTT. Translating gives CASSRESGETIYF.

This clone has more than one count but fewer than ten. This rearrangement joins TRBV5-1 to TRBJ2-2; unclear D gene. The CDR3 sequence is 16 residues long. V gave up 0 bases and J gave up 0 bases, with 9 bases separating them. In germline, CDR1 is SGHRS, CDR2 YFSETQ. The CDR3 nucleotides read TGCGCCAGCAGCTTGGCGGCGGAATCGAACACCGGGGAGCTGTTTTTT. As protein: CASSLAAESNTGELFF.

The chain links TRBV27 to TRBJ2-3; 9 bases are shared with TRBD1. Germline CDR1 is MNHEY and CDR2 is SMNVEV (reference sequence). V lost 1 base, J lost 0 bases, and 2 bases stayed unmatched. The length of the CDR3 is 16 residues. The DNA of the CDR3 is TGTGCCAGCAGTTTATGGGGACAGGGTAGCACAGATACGCAGTATTTT. It encodes CASSLWGQGSTDTQYF.

V is TRBV5-1 and J is TRBJ2-1; TRBD2 is a possible D gene (5 bases). CDR3 length: 12 amino acids. Germline V gene lookup returns CDR1 SGHRS and CDR2 YFSETQ. V was clipped by 2 bases and J by 8 bases, with 8 bases between them. The CDR3 loop reads CASSFEGHEQFF. DNA of the CDR3: TGCGCCAGCAGCTTCGAGGGTCATGAGCAGTTCTTC.

A few counts support this clone. The V and J genes are TRBV21-1 and TRBJ1-3; whether TRBD1, the table's D call, matches the DNA was not checked. TRBV21-1 is a pseudogene. There are 13 residues in the CDR3. DNA for the CDR3: TGTGCCAGCAAGGTGGGGCTTAAAAACACCATATATTTT. It yields the protein CASKVGLKNTIYF.

Only a few counts were recorded for this clone. This chain uses TRBV9 with TRBJ1-1; TRBD1 might be the D (5 bases). Trimming took 4 bases from V and 1 from J, leaving 8 bases between them. In germline, CDR1 is SGDLS, CDR2 YYNGEE. The CDR3 has 13 residues. Here the CDR3 DNA reads TGTGCCAGCAGCCCGACAGAGAACACTGAAGCTTTCTTT. Protein: CASSPTENTEAFF.

In this sample, this clone turned up a few times. This chain joins TRBV6-5 and TRBJ1-2; 9 positions match TRBD1. The V and J ends lost 2 bases and 8 bases, in that order; junction bases with no gene match: 3. The CDR3 loop spans 13 amino acids. Per the germline V gene, CDR1 is MNHEY and CDR2 is SVGAGI. The CDR3 here is CASSYSTGGGYTF. CDR3 in DNA: TGTGCCAGCAGTTACAGTACAGGGGGCGGCTACACCTTC.